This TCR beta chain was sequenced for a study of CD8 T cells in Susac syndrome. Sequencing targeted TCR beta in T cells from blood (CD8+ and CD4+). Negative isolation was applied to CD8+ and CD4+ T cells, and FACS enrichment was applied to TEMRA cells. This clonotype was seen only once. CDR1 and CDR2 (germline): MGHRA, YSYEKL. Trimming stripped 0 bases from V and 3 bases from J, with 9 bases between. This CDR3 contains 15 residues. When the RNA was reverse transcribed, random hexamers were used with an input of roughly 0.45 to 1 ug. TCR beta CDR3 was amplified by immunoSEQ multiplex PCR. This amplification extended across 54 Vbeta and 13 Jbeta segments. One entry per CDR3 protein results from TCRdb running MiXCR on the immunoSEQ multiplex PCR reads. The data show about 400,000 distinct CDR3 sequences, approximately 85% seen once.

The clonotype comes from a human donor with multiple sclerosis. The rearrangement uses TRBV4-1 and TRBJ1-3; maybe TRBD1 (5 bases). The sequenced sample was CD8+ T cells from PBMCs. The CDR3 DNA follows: TGCGCCAGCAGCCAAGATCAGGGATTTGGAAACACCATATATTTT. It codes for CASSQDQGFGNTIYF.